This entry lists 2 T cell receptor beta chains sequenced from one sample in a study of blood T cell repertoires in COVID-19. Measured with immunoSEQ multiplex PCR; TCRdb has only the in-frame clones, and not every one. The profile shows roughly 330,000 clones, more than 70% of them singletons. Sequences were obtained from peripheral blood. Receptor source: a woman between 45 and 65 years old with acute or convalescent COVID-19.

The chain uses TRBV7-2 and TRBJ2-1; 10 bases line up with TRBD2. Looked up from germline, CDR1 is SGHTA and CDR2 is FQGNSA. The CDR3 covers 18 residues. J gave up 0 bases and V 5 bases, and 10 bases lay outside the gene matches. Written as DNA, the CDR3 is TGTGCCAGCAGCCTAAGAGGGACTAGCGCGAGCTCCTACAATGAGCAGTTCTTC. Its translation is CASSLRGTSASSYNEQFF.

This sequence joins TRBV6-6 and TRBJ1-1; a possible D gene is TRBD1 (6 bases). CDR3 length: 11 amino acids. The V gene's germline CDR1 is MNHNY and CDR2 SVGAGI (reference sequence). V was cut by 6 bases and J by 5 bases, with 7 bases left in between. Written as DNA, the CDR3 is TGTGCCAGCAGGGGGGCAACTGAAGCTTTCTTT. Translation gives CASRGATEAFF.